This passage covers 32 T cell receptor beta chains from one sample sequenced in a study of T cells in Graves' hyperthyroidism and ophthalmopathy. Amplified TCR beta CDR3 regions came from RNA transcripts. When the TCR CDR3 underwent first-round RT-PCR, the HTBI primer set was used. TCRdb reprocessed the multiplex PCR reads with MiXCR, giving one entry per CDR3 protein. The sample has approximately 710,000 distinct CDR3 sequences, 17% seen once. The sequenced sample was blood. The origin of the receptors is a man between 50 and 59 years old with Graves' hyperthyroidism.

This clonotype showed up many times. The chain joins TRBV12-3 or TRBV12-4 to TRBJ2-5; a possible D gene is TRBD2 (5 bases). The V gene lost 3 bases and the J gene lost 5 bases, with 16 bases spanning the gap. This CDR3 spans 15 amino acids. The chain's CDR3 is CASSFSDSRGETQYF. CDR3 sequence (DNA): TGTGCCAGCAGTTTTAGTGACTCCCGAGGGGAGACCCAGTACTTC.

A word on this clonotype: Possible read error: a much larger clone is one base away. This chain links TRBV18 with TRBJ2-7, with D perhaps TRBD1 (6 bases). This CDR3 is built from 15 residues. Germline lookup yields CDR1 KGHSH and CDR2 LQKENI. Trimming removed 3 bases from V and 5 bases from J, with 17 bases in between. The CDR3 DNA reads TGTGCCAGCTCACCCATGCACAGGGACGGGGACGAGCAGTACTTC. Encoded protein: CASSPMHRDGDEQYF.

V gene TRBV14 combines with J gene TRBJ1-1; the D is unclear. This CDR3 is built from 15 residues. Germline CDR1 SGHDN, CDR2 FVKESK. V gave up 0 bases and J gave up 1 base, with 9 bases separating them. CDR3 sequence: CASSQDQDGNTEAFF. The CDR3 nucleotides are TGTGCCAGCAGCCAAGATCAGGACGGGAACACTGAAGCTTTCTTT. Variable domain in full (rest from reference TRBV14 and TRBJ1-1): EAGVTQFPSHSVIEKGQTVTLRCDPISGHDNLYWYRRVMGKEIKFLLHFVKESKQDESGMPNNRFLAERTGGTYSTLKVQPAELEDSGVYFCASSQDQDGNTEAFFGQGTRLTVV.

Concerning this clonotype: This may come from a read error, since a much larger clone is one base off. This is likely a read error, given that the CDR3 carries no conserved phenylalanine or tryptophan at its end. This sequence joins TRBV7-2 and TRBJ2-1, with a tentative D call TRBD1 (5 bases). The CDR3 sequence is 15 residues long. In germline, CDR1 is SGHTA, CDR2 FQGNSA. V was clipped by 7 bases and J by 4 bases, with 17 bases between them. CDR3 nucleotides: TGTGCCAGCAAAAGATCGCAGGGTGAATACAATGAGCAGTTCTGC. Translation: CASKRSQGEYNEQFC.

The sample holds a few counts of this clonotype. The chain employs TRBV20-1 and TRBJ1-1; tentatively, D is TRBD1 (6 bases). This CDR3 region has 15 residues. Germline CDR1 DFQATT, CDR2 SNEGSKA (reference sequence). V lost 5 bases to trimming and J lost 2 bases, with 18 bases between them. CDR3 loop: CSAPRGQGRNTEAFF. In DNA, the CDR3 is TGCAGTGCTCCCCGGGGGCAGGGACGAAACACTGAAGCTTTCTTT.

Many counts were recorded for this clonotype. The chain links TRBV11-2 to TRBJ2-2; 7 bases line up with TRBD1. CDR1 SGHAT and CDR2 FQNNGV come from the germline V gene. The CDR3 consists of 16 residues. The junction had 5 bases not matched to a gene; V was cut back by 0 bases and J by 4 bases. CDR3 DNA: TGTGCCAGCAGCTTAGATGACAGGGTGTTCACCGGGGAGCTGTTTTTT. Translation: CASSLDDRVFTGELFF.

This clonotype showed up just a few times. The chain recombines TRBV20-1 with TRBJ2-1, with 13 positions matching TRBD2. With 5 bases clipped from V and 1 base from J, the junction kept 8 bases outside the gene matches. The CDR3 is 17 residues long. CDR1 and CDR2 (germline): DFQATT, SNEGSKA (reference sequence). DNA for the CDR3: TGCAGTGCTCCCGGGACTAGCGGGAAGGAATCCTACAATGAGCAGTTCTTC. As protein: CSAPGTSGKESYNEQFF.

The sample holds many counts of this clonotype. This chain joins TRBV10-3 and TRBJ1-2; unclear D gene. Germline V lookup: CDR1 ENHRY, CDR2 SYGVKD. The V end was cut by 0 bases, the J end by 4 bases, with 12 bases between. The CDR3 extends over 15 amino acids. The CDR3 sequence: CAISESGRKGYGYTF. In DNA form, the CDR3 reads TGTGCCATCAGTGAGTCGGGGAGGAAGGGCTATGGCTACACCTTC.

This clonotype was detected a few times. The V gene is TRBV19, the J gene TRBJ2-3; 9 nucleotides line up with TRBD2. Looked up from germline, CDR1 is LNHDA and CDR2 is SQIVND (reference sequence). The V and J ends lost 5 bases and 2 bases, in that order; junction bases with no gene match: 5. The CDR3 is 15 residues long. The CDR3 DNA reads TGTGCCAGTAGTCGTAGCGGGAGCTTCACAGATACGCAGTATTTT. Amino acids: CASSRSGSFTDTQYF.

This clonotype was seen more than once but under ten times. The gene calls are TRBV20-1 and TRBJ2-1; possible D gene TRBD2, 5 bases. Germline values: CDR1 DFQATT, CDR2 SNEGSKA (reference sequence). The germline V and J ends were trimmed by 1 base and 8 bases, with 18 bases remaining between them. The length of the CDR3 is 15 residues. The CDR3 sequence is CSARGRPLGSYEQFF. The DNA of the CDR3 is TGCAGTGCTAGAGGGCGGCCCTTAGGGAGTTATGAGCAGTTCTTC.

At least ten counts were recorded for this clonotype. The J gene is TRBJ2-7, the V gene TRBV11-2, with 9 bases that match TRBD2. This CDR3 has 15 amino acids. The ends lost 1 base at V and 1 base at J; junction bases unmatched: 2. Germline V gene lookup returns CDR1 SGHAT and CDR2 FQNNGV. CDR3 nucleotide sequence: TGTGCCAGCAGCTTAGTGACTAGCGGTTCCTACGAGCAGTACTTC. Its translation: CASSLVTSGSYEQYF.

CDR3 amino acids: CASSSGPGTGEETQYF. The CDR3 coding sequence is TGTGCCAGCAGCTCCGGCCCCGGGACAGGGGAAGAGACCCAGTACTTC. V is TRBV7-2 and J is TRBJ2-5, with 10 bases aligning to TRBD1. The J segment lost 3 bases and the V segment lost 4 bases, leaving 8 bases of the junction unmatched. CDR3 length: 16 amino acids. Germline CDR1 reads SGHTA; CDR2 reads FQGNSA.

This clonotype was found many times. V usage is TRBV30 and J usage is TRBJ1-2; TRBD1 matches at 11 bases. Trimming at V came to 1 base and at J to 2 bases, leaving 12 bases not matched to a gene. The CDR3 consists of 18 residues. The germline V gene has CDR1 GTSNPN and CDR2 SVGIG (reference sequence). Written as DNA, the CDR3 is TGTGCCTGGAGTGCCCGACCCGGGACAGGGGGTTTGAACTATGGCTACACCTTC. Amino acid sequence: CAWSARPGTGGLNYGYTF.

At least ten counts were recorded for this clonotype. V gene TRBV2 combines with J gene TRBJ1-4; 10 bases are a match to TRBD1. There are 15 residues in the CDR3. Looked up from germline, CDR1 is SNHLY and CDR2 is FYNNEI. V was clipped by 6 bases and J by 8 bases; unmatched bases: 9. For the CDR3, the DNA is TGTGCCAGCAGCGCTATTGGGACAGGGGTAGAAAAACTGTTTTTT. Amino acid sequence: CASSAIGTGVEKLFF.

This clonotype appeared many times. The chain is built from TRBV30 and TRBJ2-2; the D is unclear. Germline CDR1 is GTSNPN and CDR2 is SVGIG (reference sequence). The CDR3 runs to 12 residues. The V end lost 3 bases, the J end lost 1 base, and 3 bases lay between the germline ends. The CDR3 region has the DNA TGTGCCTGGAGATTGAACACCGGGGAGCTGTTTTTT. This sequence encodes CAWRLNTGELFF.

The chain is built from TRBV5-1 and TRBJ2-7, with 7 bases identical to TRBD1. CDR1 SGHRS and CDR2 YFSETQ come from the germline V gene. The CDR3 has 16 amino acids. Trimming took 0 bases from V and 0 from J; bases not matched to a gene: 6. The CDR3 DNA sequence: TGCGCCAGCAGCTTGGGAGGGGGCCACAGCTCCTACGAGCAGTACTTC. It specifies CASSLGGGHSSYEQYF.

J is TRBJ2-7 and V is TRBV7-8, with 7 bases aligning to TRBD2. Germline values: CDR1 SGHVS, CDR2 FQNEAQ. This CDR3 is built from 16 residues. Trimming removed 3 bases from V and 6 bases from J; junction bases left unmatched: 14. The CDR3 DNA is TGTGCCAGCAGCTTCTCGGTAAGAGCGGGATATGGCGAGCAGTACTTC. It codes for CASSFSVRAGYGEQYF.

A word on this clonotype: This clone may be a read error of a much larger clone one base away. The rearrangement joins TRBV6-2 or TRBV6-3 to TRBJ1-1, with D possibly matching TRBD1 (6 bases). Germline loops: CDR1 MNHEY, CDR2 SVGEGT. CDR3 length equals 14 residues. The chain's CDR3 is CASRRGEGGTESFF. CDR3 bases: TGTGCCAGCAGGAGGGGGGAGGGTGGCACTGAATCTTTCTTT.

The V gene is TRBV3-1, the J gene TRBJ1-3; the D is unclear. V shed 9 bases and J shed 0 bases, with 15 bases lying between them. The CDR3 has 15 residues. The germline V gene has CDR1 LGHDT and CDR2 YNNKEL (reference sequence). CDR3 loop: CASSSTATSGNTIYF. The CDR3 DNA reads as TGTGCCAGTTCCTCGACTGCAACCTCTGGAAACACCATATATTTT.

The V and J genes are TRBV3-1 and TRBJ2-1, with D unclear. V dropped 1 base and J dropped 2 bases, with 9 bases sitting between them. CDR1 LGHDT and CDR2 YNNKEL come from the germline V gene (reference sequence). This CDR3 contains 15 residues. In DNA form, the CDR3 reads TGTGCCAGCAGCCAAGGGACCGCACCCTACAATGAGCAGTTCTTC. Its protein product is CASSQGTAPYNEQFF.

This clonotype was observed many times. The chain is built from TRBV6-5 and TRBJ1-2; D not resolved. V shed 0 bases and J shed 3 bases, with 5 bases lying between them. This CDR3 comprises 13 residues. CDR1 MNHEY and CDR2 SVGAGI come from the germline V gene. The CDR3 DNA reads as TGTGCCAGCAGTTACTCGTCAGACTATGGCTACACCTTC. Encoded protein: CASSYSSDYGYTF.

This clonotype was counted between two and nine times. This chain links TRBV6-2 or TRBV6-3 with TRBJ2-1, with 12 bases that match TRBD2. The germline V gene encodes CDR1 MNHEY and CDR2 SVGEGT. This CDR3 spans 18 amino acids. V gave up 0 bases and J gave up 8 bases; unmatched junction bases: 11. The CDR3 protein is CASSYSTQLAGGWYEQFF. The CDR3 DNA sequence: TGTGCCAGCAGTTACTCGACTCAACTAGCGGGAGGATGGTATGAGCAGTTCTTC.

The chain employs TRBV20-1 and TRBJ2-5; TRBD1 aligns across 10 bases. V lost 1 base to trimming and J lost 5 bases; unmatched junction nucleotides: 7. Germline V lookup: CDR1 DFQATT, CDR2 SNEGSKA (reference sequence). The CDR3 covers 15 residues. CDR3: CSARATSGQGETQYF. CDR3 sequence (DNA): TGCAGTGCTAGAGCTACTTCGGGACAGGGGGAGACCCAGTACTTC.

This clonotype has just a few counts. This chain uses TRBV5-1 with TRBJ1-4; D call uncertain. Germline V gene data show CDR1 as SGHRS and CDR2 as YFSETQ. The CDR3 has 16 amino acids. V dropped 5 bases and J dropped 0 bases, with 14 bases sitting between them. CDR3 sequence (DNA): TGCGCCAGCAGTTCGGGCAGAACCTCAACTAATGAAAAACTGTTTTTT. As protein: CASSSGRTSTNEKLFF.

This clonotype was detected ten times or more. CDR3 amino acids: CASRVTGGTEKLFF. The CDR3 nucleotides are TGTGCCAGCAGGGTGACAGGGGGCACAGAAAAACTGTTTTTT. The chain uses TRBV12-3 or TRBV12-4 and TRBJ1-4, with 10 nucleotides matching TRBD1. J gave up 8 bases and V 6 bases, and 6 bases lay outside the gene matches. CDR3 length: 14 residues.

The sample holds a few counts of this clonotype. The genes are TRBV6-2 or TRBV6-3 and TRBJ2-3, with D perhaps TRBD1 (7 bases). V was trimmed by 2 bases and J by 2 bases, leaving 14 bases between them. CDR3 length: 16 residues. CDR1 is MNHEY and CDR2 is SVGEGT in the germline V gene. For the CDR3, the DNA is TGTGCCAGCAGTTACGGCGGGACAGATTTCACAGATACGCAGTATTTT. Translating it yields CASSYGGTDFTDTQYF.

The chain recombines TRBV27 with TRBJ2-2, with D tentatively TRBD1 (6 bases). This CDR3 spans 15 amino acids. Germline CDR1 and CDR2: MNHEY and SMNVEV (reference sequence). Trimming shortened V by 6 bases and J by 6 bases, and 17 bases separated the two germline ends. CDR3 sequence reads: CASRVKQGASGELFF. CDR3 DNA: TGTGCCAGCAGGGTTAAACAGGGTGCGTCCGGGGAGCTGTTTTTT.

There are many counts of this clonotype. V and J are TRBV6-2 or TRBV6-3 and TRBJ1-5, with no clear D. Deletions cut 2 bases from V and 5 bases from J, with 7 bases between. Germline lookup yields CDR1 MNHEY and CDR2 SVGEGT. The length of the CDR3 is 13 residues. The CDR3 nucleotides read TGTGCCAGCAGTTACATGGGTGATCAGCCCCAGCATTTT. Protein: CASSYMGDQPQHF.

The sample holds many counts of this clonotype. The J gene is TRBJ1-6, the V gene TRBV28, with a weak D call TRBD1 (6 bases). Germline values: CDR1 MDHEN, CDR2 SYDVKM. V was trimmed by 6 bases and J by 7 bases, leaving 16 bases between them. The CDR3 sequence is 15 residues long. The CDR3 is CASRISGRGNSPLHF. As DNA, the CDR3 is TGTGCCAGCAGGATTAGTGGCAGGGGAAATTCACCCCTCCACTTT.

This clonotype was observed many times. The chain is built from TRBV28 and TRBJ1-2, with 7 nucleotides matching TRBD1. This CDR3 region has 13 residues. J was trimmed by 10 bases and V by 2 bases; bases with no gene match: 7. Germline V gene data show CDR1 as MDHEN and CDR2 as SYDVKM. This chain's CDR3 is CASSLASDRDYTF. As DNA, the CDR3 is TGTGCCAGCAGTTTAGCCTCCGACAGGGACTACACCTTC.

CDR3 in amino acids: CASTSRGGTTYEQYF. The CDR3 DNA sequence: TGTGCCAGCACCTCAAGGGGCGGTACTACCTACGAGCAGTACTTC. The chain links TRBV7-9 to TRBJ2-7; TRBD1 might be the D (5 bases). Per the germline V gene, CDR1 is SEHNR and CDR2 is FQNEAQ (reference sequence). Between the trimmed V and J ends, which lost 7 bases and 2 bases, there was a span of 18 bases. This CDR3 is 15 amino acids long.

As regards this clonotype: A single base separates this from a much larger clone, so it may be a read error. The chain carries TRBV27 and TRBJ2-5; 8 bases map to TRBD1. Germline V CDR1 and CDR2: MNHEY, SMNVEV (reference sequence). J was trimmed by 3 bases and V by 3 bases; bases with no gene match: 3. The CDR3 is 14 residues long. The CDR3 DNA follows: TGTGCCAGCAGTTTCGCGACAGGGGAAGAGACCCAGTACTTC. It is translated as CASSFATGEETQYF.